This T cell receptor (beta chain) stems from a study of OX40 agonist ivuxolimab in advanced cancers. Study at large: The patients' treatment was ivuxolimab, an agonistic anti-OX40 (CD134) antibody. Cancers in dose escalation were hepatocellular, melanoma, renal cell and head and neck. Two cutaneous melanoma patients and one hepatocellular carcinoma patient, three in all, had partial responses. General study points: The work left the antigen specificity of expanded peripheral T cells undetermined.

Some clones are missing from TCRdb's copy, which holds only in-frame ones; the method was immunoSEQ multiplex PCR. This table holds 25,000 to 30,000 clones, around four fifths found once. Trimming removed 5 bases from V and 1 base from J; junction bases left unmatched: 4. This CDR3 has 14 residues. CDR1 SGHAT and CDR2 FQNNGV come from the germline V gene. With respect to this clone: The target antigen is unknown. The sample holds other DNA sequences that translate to the same CDR3.

The sequenced sample was CD4+ or CD8+ T cells sorted from blood, obtained in a trial of the OX40 agonist ivuxolimab. The sequence came from an adult with an advanced solid tumor such as melanoma, head and neck, liver or kidney cancer. The chain carries TRBV11-2 and TRBJ2-5; 7 bases are shared with TRBD1. CDR3 nucleotide sequence: TGTGCCAGCAGCCCTAGGGACAGCCAAGAGACCCAGTACTTC. It is translated as CASSPRDSQETQYF.